These 19 T cell receptor beta chains were sequenced from one sample in a study of T-cell memory formation after mild COVID-19 (dated by TCRdb to the early 2020s). Library preparation employed 5' RACE. Sequencing relied on an Illumina NovaSeq 6000. TCRdb trimmed public reads at Q25 via fastp, called clones via MiXCR and kept in-frame beta chains. Entries that share a CDR3 protein sequence are merged under the most common genes and DNA. Across this sample there are roughly 250,000 distinct CDR3 sequences, with over 15% seen only once. Roughly a fifth of the sample is in the top ten clones. The specimen sequenced was PBMCs or a T cell subset sorted from them (not recorded which). The receptor set was obtained from a young man who had mild COVID-19 (a few samples of this study predate the infection). The sample titles of this study are shuffled in the database, so cell type and time point are left out; the donor was told from shared clones.

This chain uses TRBV4-1 with TRBJ1-4; 7 bases agree with TRBD1. This CDR3 spans 16 amino acids. From germline, CDR1 is MGHRA and CDR2 YSYEKL. The junction had 11 bases not matched to a gene; V was cut back by 6 bases and J by 4 bases. In nucleotides, the CDR3 is TGCGCCAGCAGGCAACAGGGGAGGGTGCTTAATGAAAAACTGTTTTTT. This gives the protein CASRQQGRVLNEKLFF.

This rearrangement joins TRBV9 to TRBJ2-3; D remains ambiguous. This CDR3 region has 14 residues. The germline V and J ends were trimmed by 1 base and 5 bases, with 11 bases remaining between them. CDR1 SGDLS and CDR2 YYNGEE come from the germline V gene. CDR3 nucleotide sequence: TGTGCCAGCAGCGTATCCCCATTTCGAGATACGCAGTATTTT. This translates into CASSVSPFRDTQYF.

This clonotype was detected a few times. The V and J genes are TRBV6-5 and TRBJ2-7, with TRBD1 matching 7 bases. Trimming took 6 bases from V and 7 from J; bases not matched to a gene: 9. The CDR3 is made up of 13 amino acids. Germline V gives CDR1 MNHEY, CDR2 SVGAGI. In nucleotides, the CDR3 is TGTGCCAGCAGAGACACAGGGGTGGGTGAGCAGTACGTC. Translating it yields CASRDTGVGEQYV.

This clonotype was counted once. The chain carries TRBV3-1 and TRBJ1-1, with D uncertain. Trimming took 5 bases from V and 10 from J, leaving 20 bases between them. CDR3 length: 14 amino acids. Germline CDR1 LGHDT, CDR2 YNNKEL (reference sequence). The DNA of the CDR3 is TGTGCCAGCAGCGATGCCCCCGGAGTCCCGAGAGCTTTCTTT. Its protein product is CASSDAPGVPRAFF.

V usage is TRBV11-2 and J usage is TRBJ2-5, with D perhaps TRBD1 or TRBD2 (5 bases each). The CDR3 sequence is 15 residues long. Germline values: CDR1 SGHAT, CDR2 FQNNGV. V lost 4 bases and J lost 4, with 16 bases in between. The CDR3 DNA follows: TGTGCCAGCAGCTCGGGACGGCCTGAAGGAGAGACCCAGTACTTC. Amino acids: CASSSGRPEGETQYF.

This clonotype was seen a few times. V gene TRBV6-2 or TRBV6-3 combines with J gene TRBJ2-7; no definite D call. The germline V gene has CDR1 MNHEY and CDR2 SVGEGT. The CDR3 is 11 amino acids. V gave up 7 bases and J gave up 6 bases, with 10 bases separating them. CDR3 nucleotides: TGTGCCAGCACCTATGCTAGCGAGCAGTACTTC. This gives the protein CASTYASEQYF.

This clonotype has only a few counts. This rearrangement joins TRBV4-3 to TRBJ1-1; no reliable D call. Germline V lookup: CDR1 LGHNA, CDR2 YSLEER. Between the trimmed V and J ends, which lost 0 bases and 9 bases, there was a span of 14 bases. The CDR3 has 14 amino acids. CDR3 nucleotide sequence: TGCGCCAGCAGCCAAGATCGCGCGGATACGAAAGCTTTCTTT. Translation: CASSQDRADTKAFF.

V usage is TRBV6-5 and J usage is TRBJ1-2; 7 nucleotides line up with TRBD1. Germline CDR1 reads MNHEY; CDR2 reads SVGAGI. V was clipped by 7 bases and J by 3 bases; unmatched bases: 8. This CDR3 has 14 amino acids. The CDR3 coding sequence is TGTGCCAGCACCATGGACAGGAGGGACTATGGCTACACCTTC. It codes for CASTMDRRDYGYTF.

The chain uses TRBV27 and TRBJ2-2; weak D call: TRBD1 (6 bases). V shed 4 bases and J shed 4 bases, with 10 bases lying between them. The CDR3 is 14 amino acids. Germline lookup yields CDR1 MNHEY and CDR2 SMNVEV (reference sequence). The CDR3 loop reads CASSYNRVTGELFF. The CDR3 DNA reads TGTGCCAGCAGTTACAACAGGGTCACCGGGGAGCTGTTTTTT.

There are many counts of this clonotype. V gene TRBV7-9 combines with J gene TRBJ2-4; 7 positions match TRBD1. V gave up 3 bases and J gave up 8 bases; unmatched junction bases: 7. CDR3 length equals 14 residues. Germline CDR1 is SEHNR and CDR2 is FQNEAQ (reference sequence). The CDR3 DNA sequence: TGTGCCAGCAGCTTTTCAGGGGGTCTGGACATTCAGTACTTC. Its translation is CASSFSGGLDIQYF.

This rearrangement joins TRBV11-2 to TRBJ2-3; D is perhaps TRBD1 (6 bases). The CDR3 consists of 17 residues. With 4 bases removed from V and 0 bases from J, the gap between germline ends came to 17 bases. Germline lookup yields CDR1 SGHAT and CDR2 FQNNGV. The CDR3 loop is CASSSLQGTISTDTQYF. The CDR3 bases are TGTGCCAGCAGCTCGCTACAGGGAACGATTAGCACAGATACGCAGTATTTT. Full variable domain (remainder filled in from reference TRBV11-2 and TRBJ2-3): EAGVAQSPRYKIIEKRQSVAFWCNPISGHATLYWYQQILGQGPKLLIQFQNNGVVDDSQLPKDRFSAERLKGVDSTLKIQPAKLEDSAVYLCASSSLQGTISTDTQYFGPGTRLTVL.

This clonotype showed up just a few times. The V and J genes are TRBV9 and TRBJ1-1, with D unclear. Trimming left V 0 bases short and J 0 bases short, with 6 bases between. Germline assignment: CDR1 SGDLS and CDR2 YYNGEE. The CDR3 is 14 amino acids. CDR3 sequence reads: CASSVETMNTEAFF. The DNA for the CDR3 is TGTGCCAGCAGCGTAGAGACTATGAACACTGAAGCTTTCTTT. Based on the CDR3 plus reference TRBV9 and TRBJ1-1, the full variable domain is DSGVTQTPKHLITATGQRVTLRCSPRSGDLSVYWYQQSLDQGLQFLIQYYNGEERAKGNILERFSAQQFPDLHSELNLSSLELGDSALYFCASSVETMNTEAFFGQGTRLTVV.

CDR3 DNA: TGCAGTGCTAGCCCAGGTGCAGGCTCTGGGGCCAACGTCCTGACTTTC. This translates into CSASPGAGSGANVLTF. The J gene is TRBJ2-6, the V gene TRBV20-1; D is unclear. Trimming pared 3 bases from V and 0 bases from J, leaving 12 bases between. This CDR3 region has 16 residues. Germline V gives CDR1 DFQATT, CDR2 SNEGSKA (reference sequence).

This clonotype has a handful of counts. V and J are TRBV9 and TRBJ1-1; D remains unclear. The CDR3 has 16 amino acids. In germline, CDR1 is SGDLS, CDR2 YYNGEE. The germline V and J ends were trimmed by 0 bases and 3 bases, with 15 bases remaining between them. This chain's CDR3 is CASSVAPTPGDTEAFF. The CDR3 DNA sequence: TGTGCCAGCAGCGTAGCTCCAACGCCCGGGGACACTGAAGCTTTCTTT.

This clonotype appeared a few times. The chain links TRBV20-1 to TRBJ1-2; D is perhaps TRBD1 (5 bases). Deletions cut 1 base from V and 3 bases from J, with 9 bases between. This CDR3 is 13 amino acids long. The germline gives CDR1 DFQATT, CDR2 SNEGSKA (reference sequence). The CDR3 coding sequence is TGCAGTGCTAGAGCCGGGGCCCACTATGGCTACACCTTC. Translation gives CSARAGAHYGYTF.

A few counts support this clonotype. The chain combines TRBV30 with TRBJ2-7; D is perhaps TRBD1 (5 bases). Germline loops: CDR1 GTSNPN, CDR2 SVGIG (reference sequence). The CDR3 runs to 11 residues. V shed 1 base and J shed 7 bases, with 8 bases lying between them. The CDR3 DNA is TGTGCCTGGAGTGGCAGGGTTGAGCAGTACTTC. Residues: CAWSGRVEQYF. Full variable domain (missing parts from reference TRBV30 and TRBJ2-7): SQTIHQWPATLVQPVGSPLSLECTVEGTSNPNLYWYRQAAGRGLQLLFYSVGIGQISSEVPQNLSASRPQDRQFILSSKKLLLSDSGFYLCAWSGRVEQYFGPGTRLTVT.

This sequence joins TRBV6-5 and TRBJ1-2; 8 bases agree with TRBD1. The CDR3 covers 15 residues. The V gene's germline CDR1 is MNHEY and CDR2 SVGAGI. V shed 3 bases and J 0 bases; nucleotides not matched to a gene: 3. The CDR3 nucleotides read TGTGCCAGCAGTTATTACAGGGGGACTAACTATGGCTACACCTTC. Its translation: CASSYYRGTNYGYTF.

In this sample, this clonotype turned up a few times. The chain combines TRBV6-2 or TRBV6-3 with TRBJ1-5, with 8 bases lining up with TRBD1. Trimming took 6 bases from V and 8 from J; bases not matched to a gene: 9. The germline V gene encodes CDR1 MNHEY and CDR2 SVGEGT. The CDR3 consists of 14 residues. The CDR3 here is CASSARTGRKPQHF. CDR3 nucleotides: TGTGCCAGCAGCGCCCGGACAGGGAGAAAGCCCCAGCATTTT.

The gene calls are TRBV7-9 and TRBJ1-1; no firm D call. V was shortened by 5 bases and J by 1 base, with 5 bases between the two germline ends. CDR1 SEHNR and CDR2 FQNEAQ come from the germline V gene (reference sequence). The CDR3 is 12 residues long. Here the CDR3 reads CASSPRNTEAFF. The CDR3 DNA sequence: TGTGCCAGCAGCCCGAGGAACACTGAAGCTTTCTTT.